This T cell receptor beta chain was retrieved from a study of blood T cell repertoires in COVID-19. The length of the CDR3 is 16 residues. Per the germline V gene, CDR1 is LNHDA and CDR2 is SQIVND (reference sequence). Trimming stripped 3 bases from V and 6 bases from J, with 15 bases between. Assay used: immunoSEQ multiplex PCR; TCRdb lists only in-frame clones, some missing. The profile shows some 290,000 clones, nearly 90% of them singletons. There are a few counts of this clone. This clonotype originated in a woman aged 40 to 50 with COVID-19, enrolled during active disease. V is TRBV19 and J is TRBJ1-6; D not resolved. The specimen sequenced was peripheral blood. The CDR3 DNA follows: TGTGCCAGTAGTATTCCTAGGAGGGATGCTAATTCACCCCTCCACTTT. Translating it yields CASSIPRRDANSPLHF.